This T cell receptor (beta chain) came from a study of blood T cell repertoires in COVID-19. Deletions cut 2 bases from V and 2 bases from J, with 5 bases between. The CDR3 has 13 residues. Germline V gene lookup returns CDR1 SGHDT and CDR2 YYEEEE. Sequencing used immunoSEQ multiplex PCR; TCRdb keeps in-frame clones, though not all of them. This sample has over 200,000 clones, with around 81% found just once. The sequence came from a woman aged 45-59 years with acute COVID-19. Sequencing was carried out using PBMCs or T cells enriched from blood (not recorded which). The chain employs TRBV5-6 and TRBJ1-3; D call uncertain. The CDR3 loop is CASSFSTGNTIYF. The CDR3 DNA is TGTGCCAGCAGCTTCAGTACTGGAAACACCATATATTTT. Filled out from reference TRBV5-6 and TRBJ1-3, the complete variable domain reads DAGVTQSPTHLIKTRGQQVTLRCSPKSGHDTVSWYQQALGQGPQFIFQYYEEEERQRGNFPDRFSGHQFPNYSSELNVNALLLGDSALYLCASSFSTGNTIYFGEGSWLTVV.